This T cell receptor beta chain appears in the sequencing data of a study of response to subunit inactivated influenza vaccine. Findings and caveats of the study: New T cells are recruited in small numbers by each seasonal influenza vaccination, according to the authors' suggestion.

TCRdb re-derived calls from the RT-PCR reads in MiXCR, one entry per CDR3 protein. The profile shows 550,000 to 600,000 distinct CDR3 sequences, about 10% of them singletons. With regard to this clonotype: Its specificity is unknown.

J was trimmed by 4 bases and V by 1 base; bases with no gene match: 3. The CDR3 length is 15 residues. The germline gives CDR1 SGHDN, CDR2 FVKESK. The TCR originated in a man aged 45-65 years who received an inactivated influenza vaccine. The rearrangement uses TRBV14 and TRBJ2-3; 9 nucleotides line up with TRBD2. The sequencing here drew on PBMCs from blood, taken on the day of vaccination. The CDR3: CASSQGTSEADTQYF. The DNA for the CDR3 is TGTGCCAGCAGCCAAGGGACTAGCGAGGCAGATACGCAGTATTTT.